These T cell receptor beta chains were read from a single sample in a study of immune cell composition in non-small cell lung cancer. Sequencing was performed with immunoSEQ multiplex PCR; in TCRdb, only in-frame clones are kept and a portion is missing. The sample consists of about 7,500 clones, approximately 68% of them appearing once. The sequencing input was lung tumor tissue. The origin of the receptors is a human donor with non-small cell lung cancer. CDR3s include the opening cysteine and the closing phenylalanine or tryptophan. The D gene is left open where the match is weak. Clone size appears in some rows only: once, few, many, or a class for an expanded clone.

>TRBV15|TRBJ2-1|few|TRBD2
TGTGCCACCAGCAGACCCTCGGGGGGAAACAATGAGCAGTTCTTC
CATSRPSGGNNEQFF
>TRBV5-6|TRBJ1-1|once|.
TGTGCCAGCAGTACTGTCCTTGACAGGAACACTGAAGCTTTCTTT
CASSTVLDRNTEAFF
>TRBV27|TRBJ2-1|.|TRBD1
TGTGCCAGCAGCGCACAGGGGTACAATGAGCAGTTCTTC
CASSAQGYNEQFF
>TRBV18|TRBJ2-4|once|.
TGTGCCAGCTCACCACAGGGGAACATTCAGTACTTC
CASSPQGNIQYF
>TRBV6-1|TRBJ1-4|.|.
TGTGCCAGCAGTGAGGGCAGGGCCAATGAAAAACTGTTTTTT
CASSEGRANEKLFF
>TRBV10-3|TRBJ1-6|.|.
TGTGCCGCCCAGGGGCGGGTAAATTCACCCCTCCACTTT
CAAQGRVNSPLHF
>TRBV5-5|TRBJ1-5|.|TRBD1
TGTGCCAGCAGCCCAGGGGGCGCGGCGCAGCCCCAGCATTTT
CASSPGGAAQPQHF
>TRBV7-3|TRBJ1-1|.|.
TGTGCCAGCAGCTTAAGCCAACAGGGAACTGAAGCTTTCTTT
CASSLSQQGTEAFF
>TRBV19|TRBJ2-5|.|.
TGTGCCACACGTCGTGGGCTACAGGAGACCCAGTACTTC
CATRRGLQETQYF
>TRBV29-1|TRBJ1-1|medium-sized|.
TGCAGCGTTGGGCAGGGGAACACTGAAGCTTTCTTT
CSVGQGNTEAFF
>TRBV27|TRBJ1-2|.|TRBD1
TGTGCCAGCAGGGGGACAGGGAGAAATGGCTACACCTTC
CASRGTGRNGYTF
>TRBV19|TRBJ1-5|few|.
TGTGCCAGTAGTATAATGCAGAATCAGCCCCAGCATTTT
CASSIMQNQPQHF
>TRBV6-1|TRBJ2-3|few|TRBD2
TGTGCCAGCACAGCGGGGATCGCATATACGCAGTATTTT
CASTAGIAYTQYF
>TRBV4-2|TRBJ1-1|few|.
TGTGCCAGCAGCCAAGATGACCGGGGGAAGGTAGTTTTCTTT
CASSQDDRGKVVFF
>TRBV11-2|TRBJ2-3|.|TRBD2
TGTGCCAGCAGCCTAGCGGGGGGCACAGATACGCAGTATTTT
CASSLAGGTDTQYF
>TRBV19|TRBJ2-3|medium-sized|.
TGTGCCAGTAGTATGACCCCGAGAGGGAGCACAGATACGCAGTATTTT
CASSMTPRGSTDTQYF
>TRBV6-6|TRBJ2-7|.|TRBD1
TGTGCCACCTCTCCCGGGACAGGGAAATACGAGCAGTACTTC
CATSPGTGKYEQYF
>TRBV10-2|TRBJ2-7|medium-sized|TRBD2
TGCGCCAGCCGGGAGGGTAGGCCTCTGGACTACGAGCAGTACTTC
CASREGRPLDYEQYF
>TRBV7-2|TRBJ2-2|.|.
TGTGCCAGCAGCTTGGGTGTCCGGGTCAACACCGGGGAGCTGTTTTTT
CASSLGVRVNTGELFF
>TRBV4-2|TRBJ1-6|.|TRBD1
TGTGCCAGCAGCCACTCCGCCGGACAGGCCAATTCACCCCTCCACTTT
CASSHSAGQANSPLHF
>TRBV30|TRBJ1-1|.|.
TGTGCCTGGCACCGGGTGGGGGCCTTGAACACTGAAGCTTTCTTT
CAWHRVGALNTEAFF
>TRBV5-1|TRBJ2-4|.|TRBD2
TGCGCCAGCACCTCCGGGACTAGCGTCGCCAAAAACATTCAGTACTTC
CASTSGTSVAKNIQYF
>TRBV5-4|TRBJ2-1|.|.
TGTGCCAGCAGCGCGGGACCGACGCGGGGCAATGAGCAGTTCTTC
CASSAGPTRGNEQFF
>TRBV9|TRBJ2-2|.|TRBD2
TGTGCCAGCAGCCCGGAGATTAGCGGGGGATTCGGGGAGCTGTTTTTT
CASSPEISGGFGELFF
>TRBV30|TRBJ1-6|.|TRBD1
TGTGCCTGGAGTGGGACAGGGAATTCACCCCTCCACTTT
CAWSGTGNSPLHF
>TRBV27|TRBJ2-7|.|TRBD2
TGTGCCAGCAGTCCGATTCGGACTAGCGGGAGCTACGAGCAGTACTTC
CASSPIRTSGSYEQYF
>TRBV7-9|TRBJ1-2|.|.
TGTGCCAGCAGCTGGGGGGGGTTGGACAACTATGGCTACACCTTC
CASSWGGLDNYGYTF
>TRBV15|TRBJ1-4|few|TRBD1
TGTGCCACCAGCAGAGCGGCAGGGGGCGGTGAAAAACTGTTTTTT
CATSRAAGGGEKLFF
>TRBV5-6|TRBJ2-3|.|TRBD1
TGTGCCAGCAGTTGGGACAGGGGTAGGGATACGCAGTATTTT
CASSWDRGRDTQYF
>TRBV7-8|TRBJ2-1|once|TRBD2
TGTGCCAGCAGCCAAAGCGGGGGGGCCTACAATGAGCAGTTCTTC
CASSQSGGAYNEQFF
>TRBV7-9|TRBJ2-6|once|TRBD2
TGTGCCAGCAGCTCCCCACCGGGAGGGCAAGGGGCCAACGTCCTGACTTTC
CASSSPPGGQGANVLTF
>TRBV6-1|TRBJ1-6|few|TRBD1
TGTGCCAGCAGTGAAGCGGACAGGGGAGGTTCACCCCTCCACTTT
CASSEADRGGSPLHF
>TRBV5-5|TRBJ2-2|.|TRBD1
TGTGCCAGCAGCTTGGAAATTCACAGGGGTGCGAACACCGGGGAGCTGTTTTTT
CASSLEIHRGANTGELFF
>TRBV2|TRBJ2-7|.|TRBD2
TGTGCCAGCAGTAGCGGGAGGGCCAACGAGCAGTACTTC
CASSSGRANEQYF
>TRBV29-1|TRBJ2-1|.|.
TGCAGCGTTCTGGCCTCCCGCTCCTACAATGAGCAGTTCTTC
CSVLASRSYNEQFF
>TRBV6-5|TRBJ2-7|.|TRBD1
TGTGCCAGCAGACGACAGGGGATCGGGCCCTACGAGCAGTACTTC
CASRRQGIGPYEQYF
>TRBV5-6|TRBJ2-2|once|.
TGTGCCAGCAGCCTGGTTCTTAGGGGGCGGGGCGGGGAGCTGTTTTTT
CASSLVLRGRGGELFF
>TRBV18|TRBJ2-7|.|.
TGTGCCAGCTCACCCCCCGGGAACTACGAGCAGTACTTC
CASSPPGNYEQYF
>TRBV11-3|TRBJ2-1|.|TRBD2
TGTGCCAGCAGCCTAGGCTGGCTAGCGGGGCCCAATGAGCAGTTCTTC
CASSLGWLAGPNEQFF
>TRBV7-8|TRBJ2-1|.|TRBD2
TGTGCCAGCAGCCAAAACTCGGGACTAGCGCCCAGCTCCTACAATGAGCAGTTCTTC
CASSQNSGLAPSSYNEQFF
>TRBV28|TRBJ2-3|few|.
TGTGCCAGCAACCAGAGCGGCCCACGGGGGACGCAGTATTTT
CASNQSGPRGTQYF
>TRBV6-6|TRBJ2-6|.|.
TGTGCCAGCAGTAAAGGGGTTGGGGCCAACGTCCTGACTTTC
CASSKGVGANVLTF
>TRBV5-4|TRBJ2-3|.|TRBD1
TGTGCCAGCCGGGACAGGGGCGGGAATACGCAGTATTTT
CASRDRGGNTQYF
>TRBV29-1|TRBJ2-3|once|TRBD2
TGCAGCGTAAGCGGGAGTAAAAGAGATACGCAGTATTTT
CSVSGSKRDTQYF
>TRBV5-1|TRBJ1-2|.|.
TGCGCCAGCAGCTTGTGGGAGGGTGACTATGGCTACACCTTC
CASSLWEGDYGYTF
>TRBV20-1|TRBJ1-2|.|.
TGCAGTGCTAGGCTCGACACTGGCTACACCTTC
CSARLDTGYTF
>TRBV9|TRBJ2-1|.|TRBD2
TGTGCCAGCAGCCCTACTGGGACTAGGCGGTACAATGAGCAGTTCTTC
CASSPTGTRRYNEQFF
>TRBV5-1|TRBJ1-2|few|.
TGCGCCAGCAGCTGGGGCACGGTAGCTAACTATGGCTACACCTTC
CASSWGTVANYGYTF
>TRBV11-2|TRBJ1-5|few|.
TGTGCCAGCAGCACCCGACAGGCCCAGCCCCAGCATTTT
CASSTRQAQPQHF
>TRBV6-5|TRBJ1-2|few|.
TGTGCCAGCAGTTCGACAGTAAACTATGGCTACACCTTC
CASSSTVNYGYTF
>TRBV7-8|TRBJ2-3|.|TRBD2
TGTGCCAGCAGCTCCCATAAGCGGGGTGCAGATACGCAGTATTTT
CASSSHKRGADTQYF
>TRBV6-1|TRBJ2-1|.|TRBD2
TGTGCCAGCAGTGAAGCTTCGGGGGGGGCCTACAATGAGCAGTTCTTC
CASSEASGGAYNEQFF
>TRBV6-1|TRBJ2-7|.|TRBD1
TGTGCCAGCACCATTATGGGACAGGTCTACGAGCAGTACTTC
CASTIMGQVYEQYF